This T cell receptor beta chain came from a study of T cell responses to AZD1222 COVID-19 vaccine. Overall study findings and caveats: Repertoires were collected only later (after the peak T cell response had occurred). Seropositivity was recorded at baseline in only a handful of AZD1222 recipients. An increase in Spike-specific TCR breadth and depth was observed after two AZD1222 doses.

This CDR3 comprises 15 residues. Germline CDR1 reads KGHSH; CDR2 reads LQKENI. Germline trimming cut 6 bases from V and 3 bases from J; bases unmatched to any gene: 9. On this clone: Its antigen is undetermined.

Generated by immunoSEQ multiplex PCR, the TCRdb table keeps only in-frame clones and is missing some. Among 70,000 to 95,000 clones, approximately 90% were seen once, and the ten largest hold around 10%. Specimen: peripheral blood, collected 28 days after the second AZD1222 dose. The TCR was taken from an adult who received the AZD1222 COVID-19 vaccine. The chain carries TRBV18 and TRBJ2-3, with 7 bases that match TRBD1. The chain's CDR3 is CASSRFGQVTDTQYF. CDR3 bases: TGTGCCAGCTCCCGCTTCGGACAGGTAACAGATACGCAGTATTTT.